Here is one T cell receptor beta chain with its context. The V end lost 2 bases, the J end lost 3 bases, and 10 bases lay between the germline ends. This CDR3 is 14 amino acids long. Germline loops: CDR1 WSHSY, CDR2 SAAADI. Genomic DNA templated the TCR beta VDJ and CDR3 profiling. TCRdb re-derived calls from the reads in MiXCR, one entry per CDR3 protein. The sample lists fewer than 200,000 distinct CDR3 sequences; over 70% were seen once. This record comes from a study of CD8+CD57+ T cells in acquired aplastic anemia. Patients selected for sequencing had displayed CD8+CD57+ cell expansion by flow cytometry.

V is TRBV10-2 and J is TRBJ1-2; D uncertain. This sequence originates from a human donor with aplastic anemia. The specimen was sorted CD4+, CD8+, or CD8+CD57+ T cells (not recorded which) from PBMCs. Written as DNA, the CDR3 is TGCGCCAGCAGTGAGGTCGACATCCACTATGGCTACACCTTC. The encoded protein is CASSEVDIHYGYTF.